This T cell receptor beta chain was profiled in a study of T-cell memory formation after mild COVID-19 (dated by TCRdb to the early 2020s). For context, the study as a whole: TCR sequence clusters from the two donors were largely donor specific. In a couple of donors, T-cell clones that expanded and contracted after mild COVID-19 were tracked by sequencing TCRalpha and TCRbeta repertoires over time. The cohort was made up of two young adult volunteers, one female and one male, who were previously healthy.

From its cysteine to its phenylalanine, the CDR3 spans 14 amino acids. The only DNA kept is the CDR3, 42 bases in frame from the first base. Taken from the germline V gene (reference sequence), the CDR1 and CDR2 loops are LNHDA and SQIVND. V lost 4 bases and J lost 0 bases; the stretch between them is 7 bases long. For this clonotype: This clone's antigen is unknown. There are no base qualities to consult, and no much larger clone falls within one base.

This sample was sequenced with an Illumina NovaSeq 6000. TCRalpha and TCRbeta cDNA libraries were built by 5'RACE with constant-segment primers, adding sample barcodes and unique molecular identifiers. RNA was extracted from every sample with Trizol reagent. The libraries were amplified in two PCR steps, and the second step added a second sample barcode and Illumina TruSeq adapters. Sequencing of libraries was performed on an Illumina NovaSeq with 2 x 150 bp paired-end reads. The study's own analysis went as follows. With migec v1.2.7, reads were demultiplexed and then collapsed into UMI-guided consensus sequences. Using mixcr v2.1.11, UMI consensuses were aligned to TRA and TRB V and J templates and then assembled into clonotypes. Expanded or contracted clonotypes were those called significant by both edgeR and NoisET, with noise models trained on biological replicates. For edgeR calls, the cutoffs were a false discovery rate-adjusted p below 0.01 and a log2 fold-change threshold of 1. As an exploratory analysis of dynamics, max-normalized trajectories of the 1000 most abundant clonotypes were examined by PCA with hierarchical clustering. Separately sequenced CD4+ and CD8+ repertoires were used to assign the CD4 or CD8 phenotype of responding clones. The raw public reads went through TCRdb reprocessing: fastp at Q25, MiXCR clone calling, in-frame beta chains kept. Each entry is one CDR3 protein sequence, shown with its most common DNA and genes. The V and J calls come from TCRdb's annotation, not from the publication. The sample contains around 180,000 distinct CDR3 sequences, about a sixth of them found a single time. The biggest ten clones account for just over 2% of the sample.

Ficoll-Paque density gradient centrifugation was used to isolate PBMCs. The study at large found these results: Clones contracting from day 15 to 85 had balanced CD4/CD8 phenotypes, while a second wave expanding from day 15 to 37 was biased towards CD4+. Whether the second-wave clones peaking on day 37 were SARS-CoV-2 specific was not confirmed. The study covered only two mild cases, and larger cohorts including severe cases with pre-infection samples were considered necessary. Some responding clones were found in pre-infection memory, which suggests that pre-existing cross-reactive memory T cells took part in the SARS-CoV-2 response. Contracting CD4+ clones turned up mainly in the CM and EM memory subsets, whereas EMRA was where CD8+ clones were enriched.

The receptor's source is an adult woman who had mild COVID-19 (a few samples of this study predate the infection). The sample titles of this study are shuffled in the database, so cell type and time point are left out; the donor was told from shared clones. The chain is encoded by TRBV19 joined to TRBJ1-5, with no reliable assignment of the D segment. Sequenced: PBMCs or a T cell subset sorted from them (not recorded which). The CDR3 has the sequence CASSRRSSNQPQHF. The DNA sequence is TGTGCCAGTAGTAGAAGAAGTAGCAATCAGCCCCAGCATTTT. With all but the CDR3 taken from the reference TRBV19 and TRBJ1-5 genes, the full variable domain is: DGGITQSPKYLFRKEGQNVTLSCEQNLNHDAMYWYRQDPGQGLRLIYYSQIVNDFQKGDIAEGYSVSREKKESFPLTVTSAQKNPTAFYLCASSRRSSNQPQHFGDGTRLSIL.